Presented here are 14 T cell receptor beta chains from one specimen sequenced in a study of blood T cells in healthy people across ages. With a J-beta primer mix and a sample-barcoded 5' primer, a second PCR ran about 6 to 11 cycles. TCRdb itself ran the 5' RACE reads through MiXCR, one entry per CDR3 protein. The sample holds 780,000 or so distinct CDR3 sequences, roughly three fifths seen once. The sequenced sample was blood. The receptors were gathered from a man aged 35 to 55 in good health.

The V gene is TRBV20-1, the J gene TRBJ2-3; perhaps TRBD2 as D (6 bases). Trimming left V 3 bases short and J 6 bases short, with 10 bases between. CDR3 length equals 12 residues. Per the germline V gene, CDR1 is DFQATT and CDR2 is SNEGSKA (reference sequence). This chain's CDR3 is CSASAGRDTQYF. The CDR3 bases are TGCAGTGCTAGCGCGGGGCGGGATACGCAGTATTTT.

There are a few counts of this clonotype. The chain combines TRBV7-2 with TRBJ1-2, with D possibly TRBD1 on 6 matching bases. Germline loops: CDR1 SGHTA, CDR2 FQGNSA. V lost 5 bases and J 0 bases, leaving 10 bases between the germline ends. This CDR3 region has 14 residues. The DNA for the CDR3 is TGTGCCAGCAGCCGGGACACCGCTAACTATGGCTACACCTTC. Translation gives CASSRDTANYGYTF.

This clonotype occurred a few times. The CDR3 protein is CATSDLDRTSYNEQFF. The CDR3 bases are TGTGCCACCAGTGATTTGGACAGGACCTCCTACAATGAGCAGTTCTTC. V usage is TRBV24-1 and J usage is TRBJ2-1, with D perhaps matching TRBD1 (6 bases). CDR1 and CDR2 from the germline V gene are KGHDR and SFDVKD. Trimming cost V 0 bases and J 0 bases, with 8 bases left between them. This CDR3 has 16 residues.

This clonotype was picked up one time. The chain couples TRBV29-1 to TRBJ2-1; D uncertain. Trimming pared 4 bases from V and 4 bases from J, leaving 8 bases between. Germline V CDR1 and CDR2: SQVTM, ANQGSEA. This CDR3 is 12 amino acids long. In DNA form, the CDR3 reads TGCAGCGTTGGTTACCCGTACAATGAGCAGTTCTTC. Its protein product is CSVGYPYNEQFF.

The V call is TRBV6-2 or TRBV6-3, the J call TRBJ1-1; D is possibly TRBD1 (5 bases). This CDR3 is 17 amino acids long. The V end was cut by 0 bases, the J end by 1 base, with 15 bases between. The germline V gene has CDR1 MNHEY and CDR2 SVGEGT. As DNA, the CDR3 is TGTGCCAGCAGTTACTCGATGACAGCGACTCAGAACACTGAAGCTTTCTTT. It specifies CASSYSMTATQNTEAFF.

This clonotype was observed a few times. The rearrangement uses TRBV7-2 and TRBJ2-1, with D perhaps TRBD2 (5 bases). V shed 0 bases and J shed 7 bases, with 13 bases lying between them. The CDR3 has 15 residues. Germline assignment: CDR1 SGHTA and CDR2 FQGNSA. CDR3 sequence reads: CASSLAASLFNEQFF. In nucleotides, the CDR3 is TGTGCCAGCAGCTTAGCAGCTAGCTTGTTTAATGAGCAGTTCTTC.

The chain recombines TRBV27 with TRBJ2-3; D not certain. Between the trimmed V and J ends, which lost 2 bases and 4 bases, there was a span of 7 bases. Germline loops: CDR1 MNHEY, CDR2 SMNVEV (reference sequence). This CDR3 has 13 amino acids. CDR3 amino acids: CASSLDSADTQYF. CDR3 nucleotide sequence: TGTGCCAGCAGTTTAGACTCTGCAGATACGCAGTATTTT.

CDR3 sequence reads: CASSQEGAEIAKNIQYF. In nucleotides, the CDR3 is TGTGCCAGCAGCCAAGAGGGCGCGGAGATAGCCAAAAACATTCAGTACTTC. This chain joins TRBV4-2 and TRBJ2-4; D is unclear. The V end was cut by 0 bases, the J end by 0 bases, with 12 bases between. Germline V lookup: CDR1 LGHNA, CDR2 YNFKEQ. CDR3 length: 17 amino acids.

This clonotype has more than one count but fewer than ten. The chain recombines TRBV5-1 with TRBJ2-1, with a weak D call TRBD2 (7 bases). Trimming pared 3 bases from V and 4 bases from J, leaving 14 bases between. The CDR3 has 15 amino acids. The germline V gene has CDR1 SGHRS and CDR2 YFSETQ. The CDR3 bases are TGCGCCAGCAGCTCAAACGGGGGGCAGTACAATGAGCAGTTCTTC. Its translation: CASSSNGGQYNEQFF.

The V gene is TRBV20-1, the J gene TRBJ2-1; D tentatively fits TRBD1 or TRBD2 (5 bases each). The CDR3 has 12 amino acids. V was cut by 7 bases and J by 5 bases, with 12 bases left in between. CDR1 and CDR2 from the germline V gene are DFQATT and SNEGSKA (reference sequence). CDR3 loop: CSVAGRHNEQFF. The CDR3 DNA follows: TGCAGTGTAGCAGGGAGACACAATGAGCAGTTCTTC.

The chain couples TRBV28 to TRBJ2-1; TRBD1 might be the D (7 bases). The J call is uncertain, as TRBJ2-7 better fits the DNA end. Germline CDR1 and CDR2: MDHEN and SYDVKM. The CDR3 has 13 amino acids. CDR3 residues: CASSSRGDNEQYF. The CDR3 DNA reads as TGTGCCAGCAGTAGCAGGGGGGACAATGAGCAGTACTTC.

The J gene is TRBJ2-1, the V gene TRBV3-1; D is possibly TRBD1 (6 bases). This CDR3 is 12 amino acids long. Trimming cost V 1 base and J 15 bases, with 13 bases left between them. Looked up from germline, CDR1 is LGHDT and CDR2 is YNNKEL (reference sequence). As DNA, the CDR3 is TGTGCCAGCAGCCAAGCCGGGACACCGAGGTTCTTC. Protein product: CASSQAGTPRFF.

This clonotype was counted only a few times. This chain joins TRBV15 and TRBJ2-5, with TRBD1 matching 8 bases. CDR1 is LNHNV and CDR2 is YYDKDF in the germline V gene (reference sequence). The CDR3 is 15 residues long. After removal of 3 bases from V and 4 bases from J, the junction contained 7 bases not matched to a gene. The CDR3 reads CATSRDRTGSETQYF. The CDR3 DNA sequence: TGTGCCACCAGCAGGGACCGGACAGGGTCAGAGACCCAGTACTTC. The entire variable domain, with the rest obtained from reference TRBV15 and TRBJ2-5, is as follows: DAMVIQNPRYQVTQFGKPVTLSCSQTLNHNVMYWYQQKSSQAPKLLFHYYDKDFNNEADTPDNFQSRRPNTSFCFLDIRSPGLGDTAMYLCATSRDRTGSETQYFGPGTRLLVL.

The DNA for the CDR3 is TGTGCCAGCAGCTTGGCCGGGACAGGGTCTTCCTTGTACTTC. Its protein product is CASSLAGTGSSLYF. The V call is TRBV7-8, the J call TRBJ2-5; 9 bases match TRBD1. Germline V CDR1 and CDR2: SGHVS, FQNEAQ. V lost 3 bases to trimming and J lost 13 bases; unmatched junction nucleotides: 12. The CDR3 has 14 amino acids.